These 17 T cell receptor beta chains were all obtained from the same sample, sequenced in a study of T-cell memory formation after mild COVID-19. A single record per CDR3 protein comes from TCRdb applying MiXCR to the 5' RACE reads. The sample includes approximately 40,000 distinct CDR3 sequences, roughly 11% of them seen just once. Specimen: PBMCs or a T cell subset sorted from them (not recorded which). The receptors come from a man aged 18 to 35 who had mild COVID-19 (a few samples of this study predate the infection). Cell type and time point are not known.

Ten or more counts support this clonotype. The V gene is TRBV20-1, the J gene TRBJ2-7; no clear D gene. Germline CDR1 DFQATT, CDR2 SNEGSKA (reference sequence). This CDR3 is 13 amino acids long. V gave up 3 bases and J gave up 2 bases, with 11 bases separating them. CDR3 DNA: TGCAGTGCTAGGCTGGGCCATGCCTACGAGCAGTACTTC. Translating it yields CSARLGHAYEQYF.

This clonotype was seen at least ten times. The rearrangement uses TRBV6-1 and TRBJ1-5; tentative D call: TRBD1 (5 bases). The CDR3 covers 15 residues. V shed 5 bases and J shed 6 bases, with 17 bases lying between them. In germline, CDR1 is MNHNS, CDR2 SASEGT. The CDR3 bases are TGTGCCAGCAGTCCGGGGCTCCCCCAAGGTCAGCCCCAGCATTTT. Translated: CASSPGLPQGQPQHF.

This clonotype was found many times. The genes are TRBV7-2 and TRBJ1-5; D ambiguous. Trimming stripped 3 bases from V and 0 bases from J, with 9 bases between. CDR1 is SGHTA and CDR2 is FQGNSA in the germline V gene. The CDR3 contains 15 residues. CDR3 nucleotides: TGTGCCAGCAGCTTGGAAGTTTATAGCAATCAGCCCCAGCATTTT. This codes for CASSLEVYSNQPQHF.

This clonotype was seen repeatedly, ten times or more. V and J are TRBV11-2 and TRBJ2-5; tentatively, D is TRBD1 (7 bases). Trimming took 5 bases from V and 5 from J, leaving 18 bases between them. Germline V CDR1 and CDR2: SGHAT, FQNNGV. The length of the CDR3 is 15 residues. In DNA form, the CDR3 reads TGTGCCAGCAGCCCTTCCCTCGGGGGACAGGAGACCCAGTACTTC. It encodes CASSPSLGGQETQYF.

The sample holds many counts of this clonotype. The chain joins TRBV6-2 or TRBV6-3 to TRBJ2-2, with D tentatively TRBD1 (6 bases). Between the trimmed V and J ends, which lost 7 bases and 4 bases, there was a span of 7 bases. CDR1 and CDR2 from the germline V gene are MNHEY and SVGEGT. The CDR3 consists of 12 residues. This CDR3 reads CASTRGTGELFF. Written as DNA, the CDR3 is TGTGCCAGCACCAGGGGCACCGGGGAGCTGTTTTTT.

Many counts were recorded for this clonotype. This chain connects TRBV20-1 to TRBJ2-5; 11 nucleotides match TRBD2. The V and J ends lost 6 bases and 4 bases, in that order; junction bases with no gene match: 7. This CDR3 contains 14 residues. CDR1 is DFQATT, CDR2 SNEGSKA, per germline (reference sequence). In DNA, the CDR3 is TGCAGTGCCGATAGCGGGGGGGCAGTAGAGACCCAGTACTTC. Its protein is CSADSGGAVETQYF.

In its sample, this clonotype was seen many times. The V call is TRBV5-1, the J call TRBJ2-7; no firm D call. This CDR3 has 12 residues. Trimming cost V 5 bases and J 7 bases, with 13 bases left between them. CDR1 is SGHRS, CDR2 YFSETQ, per germline. This chain's CDR3 is CASRPGEEEQYF. The CDR3 DNA follows: TGCGCCAGCAGGCCGGGCGAGGAAGAGCAGTACTTC.

In nucleotides, the CDR3 is TGTGCCAGCAGCCCCGGGACTAGCCGCACAGATACGCAGTATTTT. As protein: CASSPGTSRTDTQYF. The genes are TRBV7-7 and TRBJ2-3, with 9 bases aligning to TRBD2. The CDR3 is 15 residues long. In germline, CDR1 is SSHAT, CDR2 FNYEAQ (reference sequence). The J segment lost 1 base and the V segment lost 5 bases, leaving 4 bases of the junction unmatched.

There are many counts of this clonotype. CDR3 in amino acids: CASSAQGADSTDTQYF. CDR3 bases: TGTGCCAGCTCAGCACAGGGGGCGGATAGCACAGATACGCAGTATTTT. This chain uses TRBV18 with TRBJ2-3, with 9 bases identical to TRBD1. V trimming: 5 bases; J trimming: 0 bases; junction bases outside the gene matches: 6. This CDR3 has 16 amino acids. The germline gives CDR1 KGHSH, CDR2 LQKENI.

This clonotype was seen many times. The chain joins TRBV19 to TRBJ2-1; the match to TRBD2 covers 10 bases. Germline V lookup: CDR1 LNHDA, CDR2 SQIVND (reference sequence). With 6 bases clipped from V and 0 bases from J, the junction kept 2 bases outside the gene matches. The CDR3 is 15 residues long. The CDR3 loop is CASSTSGDSYNEQFF. The CDR3 nucleotides read TGTGCCAGTAGCACTAGCGGGGACTCCTACAATGAGCAGTTCTTC.

This clonotype was counted between two and nine times. Written as DNA, the CDR3 is TGTGCCAGCAGCCGAACTACAGGGGCAGAGCAGTACTTC. Its protein is CASSRTTGAEQYF. The genes are TRBV5-5 and TRBJ2-7; 7 bases are a match to TRBD1. V was pared by 4 bases and J by 7 bases, with 8 bases of the junction left unmatched. CDR1 and CDR2 (germline): SGHKS, YYEKEE (reference sequence). The CDR3 length is 13 residues.

This clonotype was picked up many times. The chain carries TRBV9 and TRBJ2-7; D gene unclear. Germline V lookup: CDR1 SGDLS, CDR2 YYNGEE. The CDR3 contains 13 residues. Trimming cost V 4 bases and J 5 bases, with 13 bases left between them. In DNA form, the CDR3 reads TGTGCCAGCAGCCCATCGACAAGCCACGAGCAGTACTTC. It translates to CASSPSTSHEQYF.

This clonotype was seen many times. The chain is built from TRBV12-3 or TRBV12-4 and TRBJ2-3, with D perhaps matching TRBD1 or TRBD2 (5 bases each). V gave up 3 bases and J gave up 10 bases, with 17 bases separating them. The CDR3 spans 14 residues. The CDR3 region has the DNA TGTGCCAGCAGTTTGTCAGGGACGGGCCTGGCGCAGTATTTT. Protein: CASSLSGTGLAQYF.

This clonotype was recorded at least ten times. The chain couples TRBV3-1 to TRBJ2-3; D gene uncertain. Germline assignment: CDR1 LGHDT and CDR2 YNNKEL (reference sequence). The CDR3 runs to 13 residues. V was cut by 4 bases and J by 9 bases, with 14 bases left in between. This chain's CDR3 is CASSPYETGTQYF. The CDR3 DNA is TGTGCCAGCAGCCCATACGAGACCGGGACGCAGTATTTT.

At least ten counts were recorded for this clonotype. The rearrangement links TRBV2 to TRBJ1-2; D remains ambiguous. This CDR3 comprises 15 residues. CDR1 is SNHLY, CDR2 FYNNEI, per germline. Trimming shortened V by 8 bases and J by 2 bases, and 18 bases separated the two germline ends. The CDR3 sequence is CASFLPGFSNYGYTF. CDR3 DNA: TGTGCCAGCTTCCTGCCGGGGTTTTCCAACTATGGCTACACCTTC.

This clonotype was picked up many times. This chain uses TRBV3-1 with TRBJ2-7; D ambiguous. Germline V gives CDR1 LGHDT, CDR2 YNNKEL (reference sequence). This CDR3 has 12 residues. Trimming removed 1 base from V and 6 bases from J, with 7 bases in between. The CDR3 sequence: CASSQVDAEQYF. The CDR3 bases are TGTGCCAGCAGCCAAGTTGATGCCGAGCAGTACTTC.

This clonotype was detected many times. At one end the junction does not follow the germline gene, possibly because of a read error. The genes are TRBV11-1 and TRBJ2-2; 11 nucleotides line up with TRBD2. Germline V CDR1 and CDR2: SGHAT, FQDESV (reference sequence). The CDR3 runs to 14 residues. The CDR3 DNA follows: TGTGCCAGCAGCCTAGCGGGGGGCACCGGGGAGCTGTTTTTT. It translates to CASSLAGGTGELFF.